This T cell receptor beta chain was identified in a study of T cell repertoires in cytomegalovirus infection. The CDR3 sequence is 13 residues long. CDR1 and CDR2 from the germline V gene are SGHTA and FQGNSA. V was trimmed by 3 bases and J by 5 bases, leaving 10 bases between them. This clonotype was counted at least ten times. What it binds is not known. TCRdb re-derived calls from the reads in MiXCR, one entry per CDR3 protein. The table shows 55,000 to 70,000 distinct CDR3 sequences, with 25% to 40% occurring only once. The V and J genes are TRBV7-2 and TRBJ1-2; D is uncertain. Sequenced material: PBMCs, sequenced either directly or after in vitro stimulation (not recorded which). The TCR comes from a human donor in good health (CMV status not recorded). Some clones in this sample may be carry-over from other donors' samples. In nucleotides, the CDR3 is TGTGCCAGCAGCTTGATAAGGACTTATGGCTACACCTTC. This codes for CASSLIRTYGYTF. The full variable domain, its missing parts supplied by reference TRBV7-2 and TRBJ1-2, is GAGVSQSPSNKVTEKGKDVELRCDPISGHTALYWYRQSLGQGLEFLIYFQGNSAPDKSGLPSDRFSAERTGGSVSTLTIQRTQQEDSAVYLCASSLIRTYGYTFGSGTRLTVV.